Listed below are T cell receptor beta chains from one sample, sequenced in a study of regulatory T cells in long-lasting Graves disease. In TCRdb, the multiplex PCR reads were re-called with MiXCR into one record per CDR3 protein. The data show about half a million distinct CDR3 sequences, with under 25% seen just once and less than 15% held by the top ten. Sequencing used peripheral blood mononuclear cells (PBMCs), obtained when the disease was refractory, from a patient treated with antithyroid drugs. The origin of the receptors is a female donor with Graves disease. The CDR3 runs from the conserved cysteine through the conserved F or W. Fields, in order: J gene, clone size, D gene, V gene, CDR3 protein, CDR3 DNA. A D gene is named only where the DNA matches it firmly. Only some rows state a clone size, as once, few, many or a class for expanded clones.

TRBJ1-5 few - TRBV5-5 CASSPLQDLNQPQHF TGTGCCAGTAGCCCCCTCCAAGACTTAAATCAGCCCCAGCATTTT
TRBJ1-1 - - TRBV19 CASSIFSPNPGDATSRTEAFF TGTGCCAGTAGTATTTTTTCCCCGAACCCAGGGGACGCAACGTCTCGTACTGAAGCTTTCTTT
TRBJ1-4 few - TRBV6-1 CASRARDEKLFF TGTGCCAGCAGGGCTCGGGACGAAAAACTGTTTTTT
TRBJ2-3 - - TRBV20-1 CSARWATPLTDTQYF TGCAGTGCTAGATGGGCCACCCCCCTCACAGATACGCAGTATTTT
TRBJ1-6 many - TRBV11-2 CASSLETGFNSPLHF TGTGCCAGCAGCTTAGAGACAGGTTTTAATTCACCCCTCCACTTT
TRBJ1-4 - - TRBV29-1 CSVREVGGEKLFF TGCAGCGTCAGGGAGGTCGGGGGCGAAAAACTGTTTTTT
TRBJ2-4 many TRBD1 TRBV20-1 CSASGAGQGQNIQYF TGCAGTGCTAGTGGTGCCGGACAGGGGCAAAACATTCAGTACTTC
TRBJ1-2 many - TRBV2 CASSPPEGGYTF TGTGCCAGCAGTCCCCCCGAGGGCGGCTACACCTTC
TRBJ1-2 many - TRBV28 CASRRGGGYAKYGYTF TGTGCCAGCCGTCGGGGGGGCGGTTACGCCAAATATGGCTACACCTTC
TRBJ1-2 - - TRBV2 CASRGASNHGYTF TGTGCCAGCCGCGGGGCGAGTAACCATGGCTACACCTTC
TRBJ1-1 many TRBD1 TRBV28 CANRSDRENTEAFF TGTGCCAACAGGTCGGACAGGGAGAACACTGAAGCTTTCTTT
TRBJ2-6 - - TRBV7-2 CASSLREVGSGANVLTF TGTGCCAGCAGCTTAAGGGAGGTCGGCTCTGGGGCCAACGTCCTGACTTTC
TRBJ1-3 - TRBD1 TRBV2 CASSQWGQRSSGNTIYF TGCGCCAGCAGCCAGTGGGGACAGCGAAGCTCTGGAAACACCATATATTTT
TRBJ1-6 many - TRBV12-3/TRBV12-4 CASRPSGSPLHF TGTGCCAGCAGACCTTCGGGTTCACCCCTCCACTTT
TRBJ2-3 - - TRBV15 CATSREGGTGDTQYF TGTGCCACCAGCAGAGAAGGCGGGACGGGAGATACGCAGTATTTT
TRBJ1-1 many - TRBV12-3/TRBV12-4 CATSTGNTEAFF TGTGCCACCTCGACAGGGAACACTGAAGCTTTCTTT
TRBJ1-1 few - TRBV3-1 CASSQLPGPRGTEAFF TGTGCCAGCAGCCAACTCCCGGGACCGAGAGGGACTGAAGCTTTCTTT